Each of the 10 T cell receptor beta chains below was sequenced from the same sample in a study of cytomegalovirus exposure and HLA in healthy donors. PCR used 60 Vbeta primers and 13 Jbeta primers. Method: immunoSEQ multiplex PCR; TCRdb's copy keeps in-frame clones and lacks some. The sample records around 82,000 clones, 78% being singletons. Sample: PBMCs. The receptors derive from a male donor in good health and CMV-seropositive.

This clone was observed a handful of times. The chain links TRBV4-1 to TRBJ2-7, with TRBD1 matching over 9 bases. Trimming removed 1 base from V and 9 bases from J; junction bases left unmatched: 10. The CDR3 covers 15 residues. Per germline, CDR1 MGHRA and CDR2 YSYEKL. The CDR3 sequence: CASSQGGTGRSVQYF. CDR3 DNA sequence: TGCGCCAGCAGCCAAGGAGGGACAGGGAGGAGTGTGCAGTACTTC.

The gene calls are TRBV7-9 and TRBJ1-2; TRBD1 matches at 7 bases. The length of the CDR3 is 16 residues. CDR1 and CDR2 (germline): SEHNR, FQNEAQ (reference sequence). With 5 bases clipped from V and 5 bases from J, the junction kept 14 bases outside the gene matches. The CDR3 sequence is CASSPFGQASGYGYTF. CDR3 bases: TGTGCCAGCAGCCCGTTTGGACAGGCATCAGGGTATGGCTACACCTTC.

The chain recombines TRBV6-7 with TRBJ1-3; TRBD1 matches 9 bases. TRBV6-7 is an open reading frame whose function is uncertain. V dropped 4 bases and J dropped 4; count of bases not matched to a gene: 11. The CDR3 runs to 17 residues. Here the CDR3 DNA reads TGTGCCAGCAGTTCCAAAGAACAGGGGGCGAGGGGAAACACCATATATTTT. Translated: CASSSKEQGARGNTIYF.

The chain carries TRBV10-3 and TRBJ2-2, with TRBD1 as a possible D gene (5 bases). The CDR3 sequence is 14 residues long. Germline V gene lookup returns CDR1 ENHRY and CDR2 SYGVKD. Trimming pared 6 bases from V and 3 bases from J, leaving 11 bases between. The CDR3 is CAISRVMDTGELFF. CDR3 coding DNA: TGTGCCATCAGCAGGGTTATGGACACCGGGGAGCTGTTTTTT.

V and J are TRBV4-3 and TRBJ2-3; tentatively, D is TRBD2 (6 bases). V was pared by 4 bases and J by 0 bases, with 8 bases between. The CDR3 runs 14 residues. Looked up from germline, CDR1 is LGHNA and CDR2 is YSLEER. The CDR3 here is CASSRGGSTDTQYF. CDR3 bases: TGCGCCAGCAGCCGTGGGGGGAGCACAGATACGCAGTATTTT.

This chain joins TRBV19 and TRBJ2-3, with TRBD1 as a possible D gene (5 bases). Per germline, CDR1 LNHDA and CDR2 SQIVND (reference sequence). With 5 bases removed from V and 2 bases from J, the gap between germline ends came to 17 bases. The CDR3 extends over 16 amino acids. The CDR3 DNA reads TGTGCCAGTAGTGCCCCAGGGTCTCGTTACACAGATACGCAGTATTTT. Residues: CASSAPGSRYTDTQYF.

The V gene is TRBV18, the J gene TRBJ1-1, with D tentatively TRBD1 (5 bases). Germline V gene sequence: CDR1 KGHSH, CDR2 LQKENI. The ends were cut back, 7 bases at V and 8 bases at J, with 17 bases in the middle. The CDR3 is 13 residues long. The CDR3 region is CASYPTLTEEAFF. CDR3 DNA sequence: TGTGCCAGCTACCCCACCTTGACAGAAGAAGCTTTCTTT.

The chain joins TRBV6-1 to TRBJ2-7; 8 nucleotides agree with TRBD1. Germline CDR1 is MNHNS and CDR2 is SASEGT. This CDR3 comprises 14 residues. J was trimmed by 6 bases and V by 7 bases; bases with no gene match: 11. CDR3 region: CASTKDRVSIEQYF. In nucleotides, the CDR3 is TGTGCCAGCACCAAGGACAGGGTTTCTATCGAGCAGTACTTC.

The V and J genes are TRBV7-2 and TRBJ2-7; 9 bases are a match to TRBD2. Trimming cost V 3 bases and J 4 bases; bases outside gene matches: 7. Germline values: CDR1 SGHTA, CDR2 FQGNSA. The CDR3 has 15 residues. Written as DNA, the CDR3 is TGTGCCAGCAGCTTCCCTGGCGGGAGGGGGTACGAGCAGTACTTC. Protein product: CASSFPGGRGYEQYF.

The V gene is TRBV11-2, the J gene TRBJ2-5; no clear D. This CDR3 is built from 14 residues. Trimming removed 0 bases at V and 5 bases at J, with 10 bases between. In germline, CDR1 is SGHAT, CDR2 FQNNGV. As DNA, the CDR3 is TGTGCCAGCAGCTTAGAGTCCAGCGTGGAGACCCAGTACTTC. Encoded protein: CASSLESSVETQYF.